The T cell receptor beta chain under discussion was sequenced for a study of blood T cells in healthy people across ages. Background on the study: Capture by template switching was about one barcoded beta molecule per two T cells.

Study-level points and caveats: Conclusively comparing naive with antigen-experienced cells was impossible with unsorted PBMCs.

On this clonotype itself: Antigen specificity is unknown.

Through a sample-barcoded 5' primer and a J-beta primer mix, a second PCR was run for about 6 to 11 cycles. TCRdb reanalysed the 5' RACE reads using MiXCR and keeps one entry per CDR3 protein. In the table there are hundreds of thousands of distinct CDR3 sequences, 40% to 50% of which are singletons. V lost 2 bases and J lost 5, with 12 bases in between. The germline V gene encodes CDR1 SEHNR and CDR2 FQNEAQ (reference sequence). This CDR3 has 15 residues. The receptor's source is a man aged 55 to 69 in good health. The sample consisted of blood. The genes are TRBV7-9 and TRBJ1-4; D remains ambiguous. CDR3 sequence reads: CASSLREGLNEKLFF. Here the CDR3 DNA reads TGTGCCAGCAGCTTAAGGGAAGGGCTCAATGAAAAACTGTTTTTT.